This T cell receptor (beta chain) originates from a study of blood T cells in healthy people across ages. The CDR3 totals 15 residues. CDR1 and CDR2 from the germline V gene are SGHDT and YYEEEE. Trimming cost V 4 bases and J 5 bases, with 18 bases left between them. Study results and limitations: A greater number of naive CD4+ cells and higher diversity distinguished long-lived donors from aged donors.

Isolated PBMCs totaled at least 6 million in each sample. For the second PCR, which ran for about 6 to 11 cycles, a sample-barcoded 5' primer and a J-beta primer mix were used. Via MiXCR, TCRdb re-called the 5' RACE reads, giving one row per CDR3 protein. The sample comprises some 1.5 million distinct CDR3 sequences, 28% of which are singletons, and 6.5% to 8.5% rests with the top ten. About this clonotype itself: Its cognate antigen is unknown.

V gene TRBV5-6 combines with J gene TRBJ1-2, with D perhaps matching TRBD1 (5 bases). The sequence came from a woman under 40 in good health. Source material: blood. The CDR3 loop is CASSPPTDSRYGYTF. The DNA for the CDR3 is TGTGCCAGCAGCCCACCGACAGACTCTCGATATGGCTACACCTTC.